Reported below is one T cell receptor beta chain. V shed 0 bases and J shed 1 base, with 6 bases lying between them. Germline loops: CDR1 LGHNA, CDR2 YNFKEQ. The CDR3 is 15 residues long. The data were taken from a study of monozygotic twins with cystic fibrosis. Some clones are missing from TCRdb's copy, which holds only in-frame ones; the method was immunoSEQ multiplex PCR. Of fewer than 15,000 clones in the sample, roughly 98% were seen once. The clonotype originates from a girl aged 2 to 10 with cystic fibrosis. Material: blood. The chain has TRBV4-2 and TRBJ1-4, with D hard to call. Here the CDR3 DNA reads TGTGCCAGCAGCCAAGAATCTGGAACTAATGAAAAACTGTTTTTT. Amino acids: CASSQESGTNEKLFF.